The 14 T cell receptor beta chains listed next were all sequenced from one sample in a study of regulatory T cells in long-lasting Graves disease. TCR beta libraries were built with iRepertoire HTBI primers and Arm-PCR of CDR3 regions. TCRdb called the multiplex PCR reads again in MiXCR, with one record for every CDR3 protein. The sample lists 300,000 to 500,000 distinct CDR3 sequences; 20% were seen once. The time point denotes: persistent/refractory GD, antithyroid drugs over 5 years with positive TRAb. RNA extracted from PBMCs served as the sequencing template. Sample: peripheral blood mononuclear cells (PBMCs), taken when the disease was refractory, from a patient treated with antithyroid drugs. These receptors came from a female donor with Graves disease.

Concerning this clonotype: A much larger clone sits a single nucleotide away, making a read error possible. The chain joins TRBV6-1 to TRBJ1-1; D not certain. The CDR3 covers 14 residues. Germline loops: CDR1 MNHNS, CDR2 SASEGT. The CDR3 here is CASSNGAISPEDFF. The CDR3 nucleotides are TGTGCCAGCAGTAACGGAGCCATTTCTCCTGAAGATTTCTTT.

The chain joins TRBV3-1 to TRBJ2-5, with TRBD1 matching over 8 bases. This CDR3 contains 15 residues. Germline CDR1 is LGHDT and CDR2 is YNNKEL (reference sequence). Trimming took 4 bases from V and 5 from J; bases not matched to a gene: 9. CDR3 sequence: CASSLLPGGWETQYF. The CDR3 DNA sequence: TGTGCCAGCAGCCTACTCCCAGGGGGCTGGGAGACCCAGTACTTC.

This clonotype was detected many times. The DNA of the CDR3 is TGTGCCAGCAGGCACAGGGGGACGGTTCAGCCCCAGCATTTT. Amino acid sequence: CASRHRGTVQPQHF. The chain recombines TRBV2 with TRBJ1-5; 8 positions agree with TRBD1. Germline V CDR1 and CDR2: SNHLY, FYNNEI. J gave up 6 bases and V 6 bases, and 7 bases lay outside the gene matches. The CDR3 length is 14 residues.

This chain links TRBV6-4 with TRBJ2-2; the D gene is possibly TRBD2 (5 bases). Germline V gene sequence: CDR1 MRHNA, CDR2 SNTAGT. The CDR3 consists of 14 residues. V shed 6 bases and J shed 3 bases, with 11 bases lying between them. The CDR3 nucleotides read TGTGCCAGCAGCTCTACCGGGGACACCGGGGAGCTGTTTTTT. Translating it yields CASSSTGDTGELFF.

This clonotype was counted between two and nine times. V and J are TRBV20-1 and TRBJ1-1; the D gene is possibly TRBD1 (5 bases). This CDR3 has 12 residues. With 1 base removed from V and 11 bases from J, the gap between germline ends came to 14 bases. Germline V CDR1 and CDR2: DFQATT, SNEGSKA (reference sequence). The CDR3 coding sequence is TGCAGTGCTAGAGTAGGGCCGGACATGGCTTTCTTT. Translating gives CSARVGPDMAFF.

This clonotype was detected many times. The rearrangement links TRBV6-1 to TRBJ2-7; maybe TRBD1 (6 bases). The CDR3 runs 16 residues. Germline V gene data show CDR1 as MNHNS and CDR2 as SASEGT. Trimming took 3 bases from V and 1 from J, leaving 16 bases between them. CDR3 sequence: CASSEKARGSSYEQYF. The DNA of the CDR3 is TGTGCCAGCAGTGAGAAAGCCAGGGGATCGTCCTACGAGCAGTACTTC.

In its sample, this clonotype was seen many times. The CDR3 bases are TGTGCCAGCAGCCGTGCGTCGGGTTTCCAAGAGACCCAGTACTTC. Its protein is CASSRASGFQETQYF. The chain couples TRBV7-2 to TRBJ2-5; D ambiguous. V gave up 5 bases and J gave up 1 base, with 14 bases separating them. CDR1 SGHTA and CDR2 FQGNSA come from the germline V gene. The CDR3 is made up of 15 amino acids.

V gene TRBV27 combines with J gene TRBJ1-1; D gene uncertain. The CDR3 sequence is 15 residues long. CDR1 is MNHEY, CDR2 SMNVEV, per germline (reference sequence). The V end was cut by 5 bases, the J end by 0 bases, with 13 bases between. The CDR3 sequence is CASSRVGGLNTEAFF. CDR3 coding DNA: TGTGCCAGCAGTCGCGTCGGAGGTCTGAACACTGAAGCTTTCTTT.

The rearrangement links TRBV18 to TRBJ2-7, with 8 bases lining up with TRBD2. J gave up 0 bases and V 1 base, and 8 bases lay outside the gene matches. CDR3 size: 17 residues. Germline CDR1 is KGHSH and CDR2 is LQKENI. CDR3 residues: CASSPLGREGSSYEQYF. The CDR3 DNA is TGTGCCAGCTCACCACTCGGACGGGAGGGGAGCTCCTACGAGCAGTACTTC.

There are many counts of this clonotype. Here the CDR3 DNA reads TGTGCCAGCAGCCTGACCGAGGGGCGCGACTACGAGCAGTACTTC. Translated, it gives CASSLTEGRDYEQYF. This chain connects TRBV7-9 to TRBJ2-7, with D perhaps given as TRBD1 or TRBD2 (5 bases each). Germline CDR1 SEHNR, CDR2 FQNEAQ (reference sequence). The CDR3 has 15 amino acids. Deletions cut 5 bases from V and 3 bases from J, with 17 bases between.

This clonotype has just a few counts. The chain recombines TRBV10-2 with TRBJ1-5; TRBD1 matches 9 bases. This CDR3 comprises 16 residues. V shed 1 base and J 6 bases; nucleotides not matched to a gene: 7. CDR1 WSHSY and CDR2 SAAADI come from the germline V gene. CDR3 sequence: CASSELDRGGGQPQHF. CDR3 sequence (DNA): TGCGCCAGCAGTGAGTTGGACAGGGGAGGAGGTCAGCCCCAGCATTTT.

This clonotype was counted between two and nine times. V usage is TRBV19 and J usage is TRBJ2-2, with D unclear. Trimming stripped 1 base from V and 0 bases from J, with 9 bases between. There are 16 residues in the CDR3. Germline CDR1 reads LNHDA; CDR2 reads SQIVND (reference sequence). This chain's CDR3 is CASSIVSAANTGELFF. CDR3 in DNA: TGTGCCAGTAGTATAGTAAGCGCAGCGAACACCGGGGAGCTGTTTTTT.

The V and J genes are TRBV5-6 and TRBJ2-1; the match to TRBD2 covers 9 bases. Trimming cost V 0 bases and J 2 bases; bases outside gene matches: 6. The CDR3 totals 17 residues. Germline values: CDR1 SGHDT, CDR2 YYEEEE. CDR3 region: CASSLDSGSLTYNEQFF. The CDR3 region has the DNA TGTGCCAGCAGCTTGGATAGCGGGAGCCTAACCTACAATGAGCAGTTCTTC.

This clonotype has a handful of counts. This chain connects TRBV19 to TRBJ1-6; 9 nucleotides agree with TRBD1. CDR3 length: 15 residues. Losses at the gene ends were 4 bases for V and 10 bases for J; bases not matched to a gene: 8. CDR1 LNHDA and CDR2 SQIVND come from the germline V gene (reference sequence). The CDR3 here is CASSTQGAANSPLHF. As DNA, the CDR3 is TGTGCCAGTAGTACACAGGGGGCAGCGAACTCACCCCTCCACTTT.